Included here is one TCR beta chain sequence, with context. This clonotype appeared many times. The specificity of this receptor is unknown. No much larger clone is present one base from it, and per-base qualities are unavailable. The data derive from a study of T cells in Graves' hyperthyroidism and ophthalmopathy (dated by TCRdb to the late 2010s). Notes on the research overall: Peripheral blood samples were taken at the time of initial diagnosis, prior to any treatment. To identify distinguishing TCR V-J signatures, a discovery cohort of about 95 patients was used, comprising approximately 40 with Graves' ophthalmopathy and approximately 57 with stable Graves' hyperthyroidism. Prospective prediction of ophthalmopathy was tested in an independent validation cohort consisting of some 19 hyperthyroidism patients and 17 patients who later progressed to ophthalmopathy. The 75 to 100 discovery patients were divided at random into training and test sets in a 7:3 ratio. Thyroid tissue and blood T-cell repertoires from more than 5 Graves' hyperthyroidism patients were also compared in the study. After sampling, hyperthyroidism patients received methimazole starting at 30 mg daily, and ophthalmopathy patients received high-dose intravenous methylprednisolone. The paper reports TCR Vbeta CDR3 sequencing of some 140 peripheral blood samples: over 40 ophthalmopathy, 70 to 85 hyperthyroidism and approximately 17 progressor patients.

Amplification of TCR beta CDR3 regions was carried out from RNA transcripts. The first round of RT-PCR for the TCR CDR3 was performed with the HTBI primer set and the Qiagen OneStep RT-PCR kit. A second multiplex PCR round built the libraries, followed by size selection and purification. Sequencing of the libraries was done on an Illumina HiSeq2000 using paired-end 100 bp reads. The source study handled its data this way. SOAPnuke was used to process the raw data, with reads discarded if the reads contained adapters or uncalled bases, had a mean Phred below 15, or lacked an exact constant-primer or identifier match. COPE v1.2.5 was used to merge the high-quality paired reads, and each unique nucleotide sequence was defined as a clonotype. Clonotypes were aligned to IMGT TRBV, TRBD and TRBJ reference segments using MiTCR v1.1. Only V-J combinations with frequency above 0.0001, covering 99% to 99.2% of repertoires, were analysed. A TCS score was defined as the ratio between F50 (clonal expansion) and ExV (chaos), using BLOSUM62-based TCRdist between CDR3 peptides within each V-J. Welch's t-statistics and random forest reduced around 550 V-J features to 13, which were used in a naive Bayes classifier (R e1071). In TCRdb, the public reads were trimmed at Q25 with fastp and aligned with MiXCR, with productive beta chains retained. Rows with one shared CDR3 protein collapse into an entry with the most common genes and DNA. The V and J calls come from TCRdb's annotation, not from the publication. The sample table records over 500,000 distinct CDR3 sequences; more than 15% of these occur just once. Clones ranked in the top ten supply roughly a sixth of the sample.

Moderately to severely active disease, a Clinical Activity Score of at least 3, a NOSPECS grade of at least 4, and a duration under 3 months were present in ophthalmopathy patients. The study excluded patients with uncontrolled infections, other autoimmune diseases, pregnancy or lactation. Diagnoses were established on the basis of clinical symptoms, serum thyroxine and TRAb, thyroid ultrasound, and orbital computed tomography. PBMCs were isolated from 7.5 to 10 ml of fresh peripheral blood by Ficoll-Paque density gradient centrifugation. Total RNA was extracted with Trizol reagent, and quality was checked on an Agilent 2100 Bioanalyzer. The paper's findings and limits, for the study overall: Blood samples also contained most of the expanded thyroid clonotypes (frequency above 0.001), which suggests that blood repertoires may reflect thyroid immune responses. In cross-validation, a model built on a 13 V-J signature told ophthalmopathy apart from stable hyperthyroidism with approximately 91% sensitivity and approximately 81% specificity, and in testing the same model reached 80%/75%. Sample size was not statistically predetermined, and investigators were not blinded to group allocation. In validation, the model predicted progression to ophthalmopathy with around 71% sensitivity and over 72% specificity, a median of 6.5 months before onset.

The cysteine opens and the phenylalanine closes a CDR3 of 15 amino acids. The retained sequence is limited to the CDR3, 45 bases, with the frame set at the first base. The germline V gene sets CDR1 to MDHEN and CDR2 to SYDVKM. The germline ends are 12 bases apart after V is trimmed by 2 bases and J by 2 bases. The origin of this receptor is a young woman with Graves' ophthalmopathy. Sequenced material: blood. The sequence joins TRBV28 to TRBJ2-5; a tentative D call is TRBD1 (6 bases match). The CDR3 protein sequence reads: CASSLPPGQQETQYF. DNA sequence: TGTGCCAGCAGTTTACCACCCGGACAGCAAGAGACCCAGTACTTC.